A selection of T cell receptor beta chains follows, all from one sample in a study of shared clonotypes between healthy human individuals. Only in-frame clones appear in the TCRdb table, and some are missing; sequencing was by immunoSEQ multiplex PCR. The table has 450,000 or so clones, roughly four fifths seen once. The material sequenced was PBMCs. Receptors were obtained from a middle-aged woman in good health. Some clones in this sample may be carry-over from other donors' samples. Both conserved end residues are part of each CDR3. A D gene is named only where the DNA matches it firmly. The size entry is marked missing in some rows and otherwise reads once, few, many or a size class.

size: NA
D: NA
J: TRBJ2-7
V: TRBV2
DNA: TGTGCCAGCAGCCTTCTACCAAACTCCGAGCAGTACTTC
CDR3: CASSLLPNSEQYF

size: NA
D: NA
J: TRBJ2-7
V: TRBV19
DNA: TGTGCCAGTAGTATTGGGTCAGGCTACGAGCAGTACTTC
CDR3: CASSIGSGYEQYF

size: NA
D: NA
J: TRBJ2-3
V: TRBV18
DNA: TGTGCCAGCTCACCACGACGGGCAGATACGCAGTATTTT
CDR3: CASSPRRADTQYF

size: NA
D: TRBD1
J: TRBJ1-4
V: TRBV28
DNA: TGTGCCAGCAGTTCACAGGGGGTTGTTGAAAAACTGTTTTTT
CDR3: CASSSQGVVEKLFF

size: NA
D: NA
J: TRBJ1-1
V: TRBV9
DNA: TGTGCCAGCACTTTAGTGGGGACGGGGAACACTGAAGCTTTCTTT
CDR3: CASTLVGTGNTEAFF

size: NA
D: NA
J: TRBJ2-7
V: TRBV7-9
DNA: TGTGCCAGCAGCAGCCGCTCAGGGGCCTGGGAGCAGTACTTC
CDR3: CASSSRSGAWEQYF

size: few
D: TRBD1
J: TRBJ1-6
V: TRBV28
DNA: TGTGCCAGCAGTTTCTGGACAGGGAGAATTCCGGCCCTCCACTTT
CDR3: CASSFWTGRIPALHF

size: NA
D: TRBD2
J: TRBJ2-7
V: TRBV6-6
DNA: TGTGCCACCGAGAGCGGGAGTGGGTCCTACGAGCAGTACTTC
CDR3: CATESGSGSYEQYF

size: NA
D: NA
J: TRBJ1-1
V: TRBV18
DNA: TGTGCCAGCTCACCAGGGCTTGCCATGAACACTGAAGCTTTCTTT
CDR3: CASSPGLAMNTEAFF

size: once
D: NA
J: TRBJ2-1
V: TRBV29-1
DNA: TGCAGCGTCGAGGGGCGGAATGAGCAGTTCTTC
CDR3: CSVEGRNEQFF

size: few
D: TRBD1
J: TRBJ1-3
V: TRBV10-2
DNA: TGCGCCAGCAGGACAGGGGAGGCGGGAAACACCATATATTTT
CDR3: CASRTGEAGNTIYF

size: many
D: NA
J: TRBJ2-1
V: TRBV10-3
DNA: TGTGCCATCAATAGAGCGGCGGCCACCTCGAATGAGCAGTTCTTC
CDR3: CAINRAAATSNEQFF

size: few
D: NA
J: TRBJ1-6
V: TRBV6-1
DNA: TGTGCCAGCAGTGACAGGGAGGGGAGGGGGAATTCACCCCTCCACTTT
CDR3: CASSDREGRGNSPLHF

size: NA
D: TRBD2
J: TRBJ2-5
V: TRBV9
DNA: TGTGCCAGCAGCCCCACTGGCGGGAGGATAGAGACCCAGTACTTC
CDR3: CASSPTGGRIETQYF

size: NA
D: NA
J: TRBJ1-2
V: TRBV7-9
DNA: TGTGCCAGCAGCTCCCTAGGGTGGGGCCGGAGGGCCGGGGACTATGGCTACACCTTC
CDR3: CASSSLGWGRRAGDYGYTF

size: NA
D: NA
J: TRBJ2-1
V: TRBV15
DNA: TGTGCCACCAGTGCTGGGAGAGTGCCCAATGAGCAGTTCTTC
CDR3: CATSAGRVPNEQFF

size: few
D: NA
J: TRBJ1-5
V: TRBV19
DNA: TGTGCCAGTAGTAGGCACGGGACTAATAGCAATCAGCCCCAGCATTTT
CDR3: CASSRHGTNSNQPQHF

size: NA
D: NA
J: TRBJ1-1
V: TRBV7-3
DNA: TGTGCCAGCAGCTTAAGTGCAGGGGTGAACACTGAAGCTTTCTTT
CDR3: CASSLSAGVNTEAFF

size: NA
D: TRBD1
J: TRBJ1-1
V: TRBV19
DNA: TGTGCCAGCCGGGACAGACACAACATGAACACTGAAGCTTTCTTT
CDR3: CASRDRHNMNTEAFF

size: NA
D: NA
J: TRBJ1-3
V: TRBV7-3
DNA: TGTGCCCGGTCTGGAAACACCATATATTTT
CDR3: CARSGNTIYF

size: NA
D: NA
J: TRBJ2-5
V: TRBV2
DNA: TGTGCCAGCACTGGGCTAGCACAAGAGACCCAGTACTTC
CDR3: CASTGLAQETQYF

size: NA
D: TRBD1
J: TRBJ2-7
V: TRBV11-2
DNA: TGTGCCAGCAGCTCGAATCCGGACAGGGGGCTCGTCGGGGTCGGCGAGCAGTACTTC
CDR3: CASSSNPDRGLVGVGEQYF

size: few
D: TRBD1
J: TRBJ1-2
V: TRBV6-1
DNA: TGTGCCAGCAGTGAATCGGTGGACAGGGGATTCTATGGCTACACCTTC
CDR3: CASSESVDRGFYGYTF

size: NA
D: NA
J: TRBJ2-7
V: TRBV7-9
DNA: TGTGCCAGCAGCTTGGGGCATTTGAGCTCCTACGAGCAGTACTTC
CDR3: CASSLGHLSSYEQYF

size: NA
D: NA
J: TRBJ2-3
V: TRBV7-9
DNA: TGTGCCAGCAGCTTCCCCCCGGGTGGGGGTAGCACAGATACGCAGTATTTT
CDR3: CASSFPPGGGSTDTQYF

size: once
D: NA
J: TRBJ2-2
V: TRBV28
DNA: TGTGCCAGCAGTTGGACGTCACAGGCGGGACGCGGGGAGCTGTTTTTT
CDR3: CASSWTSQAGRGELFF

size: once
D: TRBD1
J: TRBJ1-6
V: TRBV7-9
DNA: TGTGCCAGCCGGCAGGGGGATAATTCACCCCTCCACTTT
CDR3: CASRQGDNSPLHF

size: NA
D: TRBD1
J: TRBJ2-7
V: TRBV12-5
DNA: TGTGCTAGTGGTCGGGACAGGGCCTACGAGCAGTACTTC
CDR3: CASGRDRAYEQYF

size: NA
D: TRBD2
J: TRBJ2-1
V: TRBV29-1
DNA: TGCAGCGTTGAGGACCGGCTAGCGGGAGTCGGTGAGCAGTTCTTC
CDR3: CSVEDRLAGVGEQFF

size: NA
D: TRBD1
J: TRBJ1-3
V: TRBV6-1
DNA: TGTGCCAGCAGTGAAGCTTGGGACAGGTCGGGAAACACCATATATTTT
CDR3: CASSEAWDRSGNTIYF

size: NA
D: NA
J: TRBJ2-3
V: TRBV7-9
DNA: TGTGCCAGCAGCTCCGGATCAGGCACAGATACGCAGTATTTT
CDR3: CASSSGSGTDTQYF

size: NA
D: TRBD2
J: TRBJ2-1
V: TRBV4-1
DNA: TGCGCCAGCAGCCAAGGGCTAGCGGGCCCCAATGAGCAGTTCTTC
CDR3: CASSQGLAGPNEQFF

size: NA
D: TRBD1
J: TRBJ1-4
V: TRBV7-9
DNA: TGTGCCAGCAGCACAGACAGGGGCACAACTAATGAAAAACTGTTTTTT
CDR3: CASSTDRGTTNEKLFF

size: NA
D: NA
J: TRBJ1-5
V: TRBV6-6
DNA: TGTGCCAGCAGTTATGGGGACCCCACAAATCAGCCCCAGCATTTT
CDR3: CASSYGDPTNQPQHF

size: NA
D: NA
J: TRBJ2-2
V: TRBV5-1
DNA: TGCGCCAGCAGTCCTTCCCGCAGGGGCACCGGGGAGCTGTTTTTT
CDR3: CASSPSRRGTGELFF

size: NA
D: NA
J: TRBJ1-3
V: TRBV30
DNA: TGTGCCTGGAGTGGTATCGGAAACACCATATATTTT
CDR3: CAWSGIGNTIYF

size: NA
D: NA
J: TRBJ1-4
V: TRBV27
DNA: TGTGCCAGCAGTTCCCTGACAAAGCGATATGAAAAACTGTTTTTT
CDR3: CASSSLTKRYEKLFF

size: NA
D: NA
J: TRBJ2-2
V: TRBV19
DNA: TGTGCCACCTCTCCCCGGAGGGCCGTTTATACCGGGGAGCTGTTTTTT
CDR3: CATSPRRAVYTGELFF

size: many
D: NA
J: TRBJ1-3
V: TRBV30
DNA: TGTGCCTGGAGTCGCGTGGGAGTCTCTGGAAACACCATATATTTT
CDR3: CAWSRVGVSGNTIYF